This T cell receptor (beta chain) was identified in a study of STAT3 mutations in large granular lymphocyte leukemia (dated by TCRdb to about 2019). For the study in its entirety: In roughly half of the longitudinally sequenced T-LGLL patients, canonical activating STAT3 mutations were detected. Patients were sequenced at 4 time points on average, with the number of samplings per patient ranging from 2 to 8. Two patients with natural killer LGL leukemia were also sequenced longitudinally as controls within the study. Eighteen representative T-LGLL cases were selected from an initial cohort of 200 to 250 LGL patients for longitudinal TCRbeta and STAT3 sequencing. More than half of T-LGLL patients received one or more immunosuppressive therapy regimens, with hematologic response in 40% of those treated. To reconstruct clonal hierarchy and dynamics, serial deep sequencing of TCRbeta CDR3 and STAT3 was performed in patients with T-cell large granular lymphocyte leukemia.

This clone appeared a single time. Which antigen it targets is not known. The sample holds no much larger clone one base away, and base qualities are not on file. Overall study outcomes, separate from this receptor: Persisting codominant clonotypes in some patients meant a small but highly pathogenic clone may have been missed. Every T-LGLL patient showed at least one immunodominant TCRbeta clonotype, and about half showed multiple immunodominant subclonotypes. The burden of the dominant TCR clone was higher than the STAT3 mutant burden in several patients, which suggests that the STAT3 mutation arose secondarily inside a clone that had already expanded. Because no samples were available when a clone first appeared, clonal expansion had to be inferred from samplings taken at other points. TCR clonotype switching after therapy was observed in about 35% of the 18 patients, and all newly emerging clones were found to be STAT3 wild type. The linking of therapy response to changes in TCR clonal burden was complicated by variable intervals between samplings and differing treatment regimens.

DNA was extracted from blood mononuclear cells, and the same DNA was used for both TCR and STAT3 sequencing. TCRbeta libraries were sequenced on an Illumina MiSeq, and an average of around 41,000 productive templates per sample was obtained. The immunoSEQ assay, which uses multiplex PCR amplification, was used to generate TCRbeta CDR3 libraries. Per the original workflow: Repertoire diversity was calculated as previously defined, and values close to 0 indicated extremely monoclonal samples. Here the immuneACCESS table is served through TCRdb, limited to in-frame sequences with V and J called. Missing clones are a known gap in these copies; in checked studies unresolved V genes cover under half, and the rest lacks a known reason. Clone size and V and J calls were adopted from that table, with D and trimming inferred from the DNA. This sample holds 40,000 to 50,000 clones; about 81% were observed only once. The ten largest make up 0.4% to 0.55% of the sample.

V is pared back by 2 bases and J by 8 bases, with 9 bases lying between the germline termini. Including the terminal cysteine and phenylalanine, the CDR3 comprises 11 residues. Of the read, only the CDR3 DNA is kept; its 33 bases are in frame from base 1. CDR1 and CDR2, per the germline V gene (reference sequence), are DFQATT and SNEGSKA. The TCR comes from a human donor with T large granular lymphocyte leukemia. Some clones in this sample may be carry-over from other donors' samples. The specimen sequenced was PBMCs. The rearranged segments are TRBV20-1 and TRBJ1-1; the D gene is not confidently resolved. The sequence in DNA is TGCAGTGCTAGATCGCAGAGAGAAGCTTTCTTT. The encoded protein is CSARSQREAFF.